This entry features one TCR beta chain sequence. Its antigen is unknown. An end of the junction differs from the germline gene, which may be a read error. This specimen belongs to a study of CD8 T cells in ankylosing spondylitis (dated by TCRdb to about 2017). About the study as a whole: The study profiled T cell receptor beta repertoires in healthy donors and ankylosing spondylitis patients to find disease-linked TCR variants. The whole study cohort included roughly 110 healthy donors and 25 ankylosing spondylitis patients. Peripheral blood samples were taken, and synovial fluid was additionally collected from ankylosing spondylitis patients. Study-level results and caveats: A CD8+ phenotype was shown by the disease-linked clones, which were found at relatively low frequencies in peripheral blood. Some of the motif variants had been reported before in the synovial fluid and blood of reactive arthritis patients, a finding that suggests common disease-initiation mechanisms. A TCR beta motif made up of seven or eight highly homologous amino acid variants appeared to be characteristic of blood from ankylosing spondylitis patients. According to the report, matched synovial fluid samples from ankylosing spondylitis patients were significantly enriched for the disease-linked clones.

Data came from an Illumina HiSeq 2500. Quantitative 5'-RACE with molecular barcodes was the method used to prepare the TCR beta libraries. The study's own analysis went as follows. A new computational method, built on a probabilistic model of VDJ rearrangement, was used to identify disease-linked TCR variants. TCRdb redid the processing of the public reads, applying fastp at Q25 and MiXCR, and retained in-frame beta chains. CDR3 protein sequences are deduplicated, and each keeps its most common genes and DNA. It is TCRdb's table, rather than the study itself, that gives the V and J calls and clone size. This sample gives around 150,000 distinct CDR3 sequences in total; 5.5% to 7.5% of them show up just once. The ten largest clones capture about an eighth of the sample. The germline V gene encodes CDR1 MNHEY and CDR2 SVGEGT. The CDR3 starts with the cysteine, ends with the phenylalanine, and has 14 residues. Of the read, only the CDR3 DNA is kept; its 42 bases are in frame from base 1.

Sample: blood, either unsorted or a sorted T cell fraction (not recorded which). The sequence links TRBV6-2 or TRBV6-3 to TRBJ2-1; the D gene cannot be resolved reliably. The receptor's source is a female donor with ankylosing spondylitis or in good health (not recorded which). Read as DNA, the sequence is TGTGTCAGCAGTTACCCCGACGGATACAATGAGCAGTTCTTC. It translates as CVSSYPDGYNEQFF.